Below, 11 T cell receptor beta chains from the same sample are listed, as sequenced in a study of blood T cells in healthy people across ages. A J-beta primer mix and a sample-barcoded 5' primer were used in a second PCR of roughly 6 to 11 cycles. TCRdb used MiXCR to reprocess the 5' RACE reads, holding one entry per CDR3 protein. The repertoire holds more than 650,000 distinct CDR3 sequences, with roughly 24% as singletons. This sample was shared with a second study, whose subject was T cells of mothers and their children.

Sequenced sample: blood. The receptors originated from a boy between 10 and 17 years old in good health.

This clonotype has just a few counts. This rearrangement joins TRBV4-1 to TRBJ1-2, with no clear D. This CDR3 has 15 amino acids. CDR1 and CDR2 (germline): MGHRA, YSYEKL. Trimming cost V 0 bases and J 4 bases, with 12 bases left between them. Here the CDR3 reads CASSQEVAGFYGYTF. The CDR3 DNA reads TGCGCCAGCAGCCAAGAGGTGGCAGGCTTCTATGGCTACACCTTC.

The chain carries TRBV5-1 and TRBJ1-2; D may be TRBD1 (5 bases). This CDR3 has 14 amino acids. The germline V gene has CDR1 SGHRS and CDR2 YFSETQ. Deletions cut 1 base from V and 10 bases from J, with 17 bases between. The chain's CDR3 is CASSLSELRGDYTF. The DNA for the CDR3 is TGCGCCAGCAGCTTGTCTGAGCTAAGAGGGGACTACACCTTC.

This clonotype occurred a few times. The V and J genes are TRBV3-1 and TRBJ2-5; 7 bases match TRBD2. The last part of the DNA fits TRBJ2-7 better; the J call may be wrong. CDR1 LGHDT and CDR2 YNNKEL come from the germline V gene (reference sequence). CDR3 length: 15 residues. The CDR3 nucleotides read TGTGCCAGCAGCCAAGATCCAGGACTAGTTTACGAGCAGTACTTC. Its translation is CASSQDPGLVYEQYF.

This chain uses TRBV30 with TRBJ2-4; D remains unclear. The V gene's germline CDR1 is GTSNPN and CDR2 SVGIG (reference sequence). V lost 1 base, J lost 0 bases, and 13 bases lay in between. The CDR3 loop spans 16 amino acids. CDR3 amino acids: CAWSALVEAAKNIQYF. The DNA of the CDR3 is TGTGCCTGGAGTGCCCTTGTTGAAGCAGCCAAAAACATTCAGTACTTC. The full variable domain, in which reference TRBV30 and TRBJ2-4 provide the parts outside the CDR3, is SQTIHQWPATLVQPVGSPLSLECTVEGTSNPNLYWYRQAAGRGLQLLFYSVGIGQISSEVPQNLSASRPQDRQFILSSKKLLLSDSGFYLCAWSALVEAAKNIQYFGAGTRLSVL.

The chain couples TRBV20-1 to TRBJ1-1, with D perhaps matching TRBD1 (6 bases). The CDR3 covers 13 residues. Between the trimmed V and J ends, which lost 6 bases and 4 bases, there was a span of 15 bases. Germline CDR1 is DFQATT and CDR2 is SNEGSKA (reference sequence). This CDR3 reads CSAPEGGGTEAFF. The CDR3 bases are TGCAGTGCCCCCGAAGGGGGGGGCACTGAAGCTTTCTTT.

The rearrangement links TRBV7-8 to TRBJ2-2, with D possibly matching TRBD2 (5 bases). CDR1 is SGHVS, CDR2 FQNEAQ, per germline. The CDR3 spans 15 residues. V lost 5 bases and J lost 1, with 11 bases in between. In nucleotides, the CDR3 is TGTGCCAGCAGCGTTAGCGTTAAGAACACCGGGGAGCTGTTTTTT. It encodes CASSVSVKNTGELFF.

V and J are TRBV6-1 and TRBJ2-4; TRBD1 might be the D (5 bases). The CDR3 sequence is 20 residues long. V was clipped by 5 bases and J by 0 bases, with 26 bases between them. In germline, CDR1 is MNHNS, CDR2 SASEGT. DNA for the CDR3: TGTGCCAGCAGTCCGCCCCCAGGGAATAGCAAGACGTTAGCCAAAAACATTCAGTACTTC. It yields the protein CASSPPPGNSKTLAKNIQYF.

CDR3 loop: CASSLEGLNTDTQYF. The CDR3 DNA reads TGCGCCAGCAGCTTGGAGGGACTGAACACAGATACGCAGTATTTT. J is TRBJ2-3 and V is TRBV5-1, with a weak D call TRBD2 (6 bases). The CDR3 length is 15 residues. Trimming removed 0 bases at V and 2 bases at J, with 10 bases between. CDR1 is SGHRS and CDR2 is YFSETQ in the germline V gene.

The chain is built from TRBV5-6 and TRBJ2-5, with D unclear. CDR1 is SGHDT, CDR2 YYEEEE, per germline. V was clipped by 0 bases and J by 2 bases, with 8 bases between them. The CDR3 is 14 amino acids. The CDR3 region has the DNA TGTGCCAGCAGCTTGGAATGGGGACAAGAGACCCAGTACTTC. The encoded protein is CASSLEWGQETQYF.

This clonotype appeared a few times. This rearrangement joins TRBV20-1 to TRBJ2-7; D might be TRBD1 (7 bases). V was cut by 3 bases and J by 5 bases, with 14 bases left in between. CDR1 and CDR2 from the germline V gene are DFQATT and SNEGSKA (reference sequence). This CDR3 spans 13 amino acids. The DNA for the CDR3 is TGCAGTGCTAGCGGGCAGGGGGGCGACGAGCAGTACTTC. Its translation is CSASGQGGDEQYF.

The V and J genes are TRBV6-5 and TRBJ2-3; 9 bases fit TRBD1. The germline V gene has CDR1 MNHEY and CDR2 SVGAGI. With 0 bases clipped from V and 3 bases from J, the junction kept 7 bases outside the gene matches. The length of the CDR3 is 17 residues. The CDR3, as DNA: TGTGCCAGCAGTTACTCGGACAGGGGCCCTCGGACAGATACGCAGTATTTT. Translated, it gives CASSYSDRGPRTDTQYF.